Listed below are T cell receptor beta chains from one sample, sequenced in a study of shared clonotypes between healthy human individuals. TCRdb's copy holds only in-frame clones and misses some; the assay was immunoSEQ multiplex PCR. The profile shows about 2.4 million clones, 93% of them singletons. Material for sequencing was naive CD4+ T cells from PBMCs. Receptor source: a young man in good health. Some clones in this sample may be carry-over from other donors' samples. CDR3s include the opening cysteine and the closing phenylalanine or tryptophan. D genes are given only for firm matches. Some rows have no size entry. The others give once, few or many, or a class for an expanded clone.

CAWRKGQAPQETQYF,TGTGCCTGGAGAAAAGGACAGGCCCCCCAAGAGACCCAGTACTTC,TRBD1,few,TRBV30,TRBJ2-5
CASSLLTGQETQYF,TGCGCCAGCAGCTTATTAACGGGTCAAGAGACCCAGTACTTC,NA,NA,TRBV5-1,TRBJ2-5
CASSLWGPYEQYF,TGTGCCAGCAGTTTATGGGGACCCTACGAGCAGTACTTC,NA,NA,TRBV28,TRBJ2-7
CASSLGAGYEQYF,TGTGCCAGCAGCTTGGGGGCGGGGTACGAGCAGTACTTC,NA,NA,TRBV5-6,TRBJ2-7
CASTGGEGSYEQYF,TGTGCCAGCACCGGCGGGGAAGGGTCCTACGAGCAGTACTTC,NA,NA,TRBV21-1,TRBJ2-7
CASREGRGLGYNEQFF,TGTGCCAGCAGGGAAGGCAGGGGGCTCGGCTACAATGAGCAGTTCTTC,TRBD1,NA,TRBV7-3,TRBJ2-1
CASSIRQGAGSGRADEQFF,TGTGCCAGTAGTATTCGACAGGGGGCGGGTAGCGGGAGAGCGGATGAGCAGTTCTTC,NA,NA,TRBV19,TRBJ2-1
CASSFWGSPGELFF,TGTGCCAGCAGTTTTTGGGGTTCCCCCGGGGAGCTGTTTTTT,NA,NA,TRBV28,TRBJ2-2
CASSSSGQGYQETQYF,TGCGCCAGCAGCTCCTCCGGACAGGGGTACCAAGAGACCCAGTACTTC,TRBD1,NA,TRBV5-1,TRBJ2-5
CASSPRTGGLYEQYF,TGTGCCAGCAGCCCACGGACAGGGGGCCTCTACGAGCAGTACTTC,TRBD1,NA,TRBV9,TRBJ2-7
CASSSSLVGGTDTQYF,TGCGCCAGCAGCTCCTCCCTGGTAGGAGGGACAGATACGCAGTATTTT,NA,once,TRBV5-1,TRBJ2-3